This is a list of T cell receptor beta chains from one sample in a study of blood T cells in healthy people across ages. TCRdb itself ran the 5' RACE reads through MiXCR, one entry per CDR3 protein. The sample records around 970,000 distinct CDR3 sequences, roughly 47% being singletons. The specimen sequenced was blood. Receptors originate from a woman aged 60-75 years in good health. The CDR3 runs from the conserved cysteine through the conserved F or W.

V gene: TRBV28
J gene: TRBJ2-7
CDR3 protein: CASRVPGTGNSEQYF

V gene: TRBV7-8
J gene: .
CDR3 protein: CASAASAVAEQYF

V gene: TRBV4-2
J gene: TRBJ2-5
CDR3 protein: CASSQDSRDQETQYF

V gene: TRBV20-1
J gene: TRBJ2-5
CDR3 protein: CGAPGQGAIEQYF

V gene: TRBV7-9
J gene: TRBJ1-1
CDR3 protein: CASTEGHLENTEAFF

V gene: TRBV6-5
J gene: .
CDR3 protein: CASSQLGYEQYF

V gene: TRBV20-1
J gene: TRBJ1-4
CDR3 protein: CSALGDATNEKLFF

V gene: TRBV7-2
J gene: TRBJ2-5
CDR3 protein: CASSLAQRGVQETQYF

V gene: TRBV7-2
J gene: TRBJ1-1
CDR3 protein: CASSLGQGVQAFF

V gene: TRBV7-2
J gene: TRBJ2-4
CDR3 protein: CASSFLAGTAIQYF

V gene: TRBV29-1
J gene: .
CDR3 protein: CSVEITSGSPETQYF

V gene: TRBV20-1
J gene: TRBJ1-4
CDR3 protein: CSAKGTSQGKLFF

V gene: TRBV12-3/TRBV12-4
J gene: TRBJ2-1
CDR3 protein: CASSLQTYNEQFF

V gene: TRBV2
J gene: TRBJ2-1
CDR3 protein: CASTSGNEQFF

V gene: TRBV20-1
J gene: TRBJ2-1
CDR3 protein: CSATLAGIAYNEQFF

V gene: TRBV4-1
J gene: TRBJ2-7
CDR3 protein: CASSHLIAGRTYEQYF

V gene: TRBV5-1
J gene: TRBJ2-1
CDR3 protein: CASATGDSSYDEQFF

V gene: TRBV10-3
J gene: TRBJ2-7
CDR3 protein: CAISESARRIAYEQYF

V gene: TRBV20-1
J gene: TRBJ1-5
CDR3 protein: CSARGQGGNQPQHF

V gene: TRBV7-2
J gene: TRBJ2-4
CDR3 protein: CASSPSGSRAKNIQYF

V gene: TRBV5-4
J gene: TRBJ2-1
CDR3 protein: CASSASGRGWGNEQFF

V gene: TRBV6-2/TRBV6-3
J gene: TRBJ2-4
CDR3 protein: CATYRDRREQYF

V gene: TRBV11-2
J gene: TRBJ2-1
CDR3 protein: CASSPTTGGVYGEQFF

V gene: TRBV27
J gene: TRBJ2-1
CDR3 protein: CASSPDRSRSYNEQFF

V gene: TRBV20-1
J gene: .
CDR3 protein: CSARDPAGLAGGPDEQYF

V gene: TRBV20-1
J gene: TRBJ2-1
CDR3 protein: CSATKGLAGGNEQFF

V gene: TRBV6-2/TRBV6-3
J gene: TRBJ2-7
CDR3 protein: CASSYADRSSYEQYF

V gene: TRBV29-1
J gene: TRBJ2-1
CDR3 protein: CSLNRGLTTSYNEQFF

V gene: TRBV28
J gene: TRBJ1-4
CDR3 protein: CASSRTAATNEKLFF

V gene: TRBV27
J gene: TRBJ2-3
CDR3 protein: CASSSGLAGDKLYF